The rows below give T cell receptor beta chains drawn from one sample of a study of shared clonotypes between healthy human individuals. Generated by immunoSEQ multiplex PCR, the TCRdb table keeps only in-frame clones and is missing some. In the table there are roughly 1,500,000 clones, 95% to 99% of which are singletons. The source material was naive CD4+ T cells sorted from blood. The receptors were gathered from a man in his thirties or forties in good health. Each CDR3 is given with its conserved first and last residue. A D gene is named only where the DNA matches it firmly. The size of a clone is reported for some rows only, either as once, few or many, or as a class for expanded clones.

>TRBV6-1|NA|TRBJ2-7|NA|14
CASSELALIYEQYF
TGTGCCAGCAGTGAACTAGCGCTGATTTACGAGCAGTACTTC
>TRBV27|NA|TRBJ2-6|NA|19
CASSLDAPDPGSGANVLTF
TGTGCCAGCAGTCTAGACGCTCCGGACCCCGGCTCTGGGGCCAACGTCCTGACTTTC
>TRBV5-1|NA|TRBJ2-1|NA|15
CASSLTVGSYNEQFF
TGCGCCAGCAGCTTAACTGTAGGCTCCTACAATGAGCAGTTCTTC
>TRBV7-9|NA|TRBJ1-1|NA|14
CASSPGHRNTEAFF
TGTGCCAGCAGCCCGGGACATCGGAACACTGAAGCTTTCTTT
>TRBV28|NA|TRBJ1-1|once|13
CASSLKGNTEAFF
TGTGCCAGCAGTTTAAAAGGGAACACTGAAGCTTTCTTT
>TRBV18|NA|TRBJ2-1|NA|15
CASSGPGDSYNEQFF
TGTGCCAGCTCGGGACCGGGGGACTCCTACAATGAGCAGTTCTTC
>TRBV7-9|TRBD1|TRBJ2-5|NA|15
CASSLEGQGAETQYF
TGTGCCAGCAGCTTAGAGGGACAGGGGGCTGAGACCCAGTACTTC
>TRBV29-1|NA|TRBJ1-4|NA|12
CSVRSTNEKLFF
TGCAGCGTAAGATCAACTAATGAAAAACTGTTTTTT
>TRBV19|NA|TRBJ1-2|once|15
CASSTNRQRAYGYTF
TGTGCCAGTAGTACTAACCGCCAGAGAGCCTATGGCTACACCTTC
>TRBV28|TRBD2|TRBJ2-3|once|17
CASSPSDERERRDTQYF
TGTGCCAGCAGTCCTAGTGACGAGCGGGAGAGGAGGGATACGCAGTATTTT
>TRBV9|TRBD2|TRBJ2-3|once|17
CASSIDASGGLMGAQYF
TGTGCCAGCAGCATAGATGCTAGCGGGGGCCTAATGGGGGCGCAGTATTTT
>TRBV28|TRBD2|TRBJ2-7|NA|15
CASSPRLAPTYEQYF
TGTGCCAGCAGCCCCCGACTAGCGCCCACCTACGAGCAGTACTTC
>TRBV5-1|TRBD2|TRBJ2-7|NA|15
CASSPGLAGENEQYF
TGCGCCAGCAGCCCCGGACTAGCGGGAGAAAACGAGCAGTACTTC
>TRBV10-3|NA|TRBJ1-2|NA|13
CAIGGEGPYGYTF
TGTGCCATCGGTGGTGAGGGTCCCTATGGCTACACCTTC
>TRBV11-2|TRBD1|TRBJ1-1|once|17
CASSENSRGPGDTEAFF
TGTGCCAGCAGCGAGAACTCCAGGGGGCCGGGGGACACTGAAGCTTTCTTT